These 9 T cell receptor beta chains were sequenced from one sample in a study of blood T cells in healthy people across ages. For the second PCR, which ran for about 6 to 11 cycles, a sample-barcoded 5' primer and a J-beta primer mix were used. TCRdb reprocessed the 5' RACE reads via MiXCR and lists one record per CDR3 protein. The data hold 650,000 to 1,000,000 distinct CDR3 sequences, with about 36% observed a single time. Sequenced: blood. Receptors originate from a man between 18 and 29 years old in good health.

This clonotype was detected only a few times. This rearrangement joins TRBV12-3 or TRBV12-4 to TRBJ1-4, with TRBD1 identical over 11 bases. The CDR3 length is 16 residues. Losses at the gene ends were 8 bases for V and 5 bases for J; bases not matched to a gene: 10. The CDR3 sequence is CASGGGGQGENEKLFF. CDR3 DNA: TGTGCCAGCGGTGGTGGGGGACAGGGGGAAAATGAAAAACTGTTTTTT.

The chain is built from TRBV4-3 and TRBJ2-1, with D unclear. In germline, CDR1 is LGHNA, CDR2 YSLEER. This CDR3 has 15 residues. V was clipped by 0 bases and J by 4 bases, with 10 bases between them. The CDR3 loop reads CASSQDPGPYNEQFF. Here the CDR3 DNA reads TGCGCCAGCAGCCAAGACCCCGGACCTTACAATGAGCAGTTCTTC.

This clonotype was detected a few times. In nucleotides, the CDR3 is TGTGCCAGCAGCTTAGGAGGATATAGGTATCTAGGGGAGCAGTACTTC. This encodes CASSLGGYRYLGEQYF. This rearrangement joins TRBV7-2 to TRBJ2-5; D may correspond to TRBD1 or TRBD2 (5 bases each). Germline assignment: CDR1 SGHTA and CDR2 FQGNSA. The CDR3 extends over 16 amino acids. Trimming pared 1 base from V and 11 bases from J, leaving 23 bases between. Together with reference TRBV7-2 and TRBJ2-5, the CDR3 gives the full variable domain: GAGVSQSPSNKVTEKGKDVELRCDPISGHTALYWYRQSLGQGLEFLIYFQGNSAPDKSGLPSDRFSAERTGGSVSTLTIQRTQQEDSAVYLCASSLGGYRYLGEQYFGPGTRLLVL.

At least ten counts were recorded for this clonotype. The V and J genes are TRBV20-1 and TRBJ2-1; 10 nucleotides match TRBD2. CDR3 size: 15 residues. Germline trimming cut 4 bases from V and 2 bases from J; bases unmatched to any gene: 5. Germline V gene lookup returns CDR1 DFQATT and CDR2 SNEGSKA (reference sequence). CDR3 sequence: CSAKTSGATYNEQFF. The DNA for the CDR3 is TGCAGTGCTAAAACTAGCGGGGCTACCTACAATGAGCAGTTCTTC.

The rearrangement joins TRBV3-1 to TRBJ2-1; 10 positions match TRBD2. V lost 1 base to trimming and J lost 3 bases; unmatched junction nucleotides: 3. The germline V gene has CDR1 LGHDT and CDR2 YNNKEL (reference sequence). The CDR3 length is 16 residues. CDR3 amino acids: CASSQGTSGIYNEQFF. DNA of the CDR3: TGTGCCAGCAGCCAAGGGACTAGCGGAATCTACAATGAGCAGTTCTTC.

The chain recombines TRBV4-2 with TRBJ1-2, with no clear D. Germline-derived CDR1 and CDR2 are LGHNA and YNFKEQ. V shed 0 bases and J shed 4 bases, with 6 bases lying between them. The CDR3 runs to 13 residues. The CDR3 is CASSQDKAYGYTF. The CDR3 region has the DNA TGTGCCAGCAGCCAAGATAAGGCCTATGGCTACACCTTC.

The sample holds a few counts of this clonotype. The rearrangement joins TRBV9 to TRBJ1-5; perhaps TRBD1 as D (5 bases). Deletions cut 0 bases from V and 5 bases from J, with 12 bases between. The CDR3 is made up of 15 amino acids. Germline values: CDR1 SGDLS, CDR2 YYNGEE. The CDR3 region has the DNA TGTGCCAGCAGCGTAGCCGGCGACAGCTATCAGCCCCAGCATTTT. Amino acid sequence: CASSVAGDSYQPQHF.

J is TRBJ1-1 and V is TRBV6-1, with D possibly matching TRBD1 (6 bases). The CDR3 totals 12 residues. V lost 6 bases to trimming and J lost 11 bases, with 16 bases between them. The germline V gene has CDR1 MNHNS and CDR2 SASEGT. Here the CDR3 DNA reads TGTGCCAGCAGCGGTACAGGGACGGATGCTTTCTTT. Its translation: CASSGTGTDAFF.

The J gene is TRBJ2-3, the V gene TRBV6-5; no reliable D call. CDR1 is MNHEY, CDR2 SVGAGI, per germline. The CDR3 loop spans 13 amino acids. V lost 0 bases and J 5 bases, leaving 6 bases between the germline ends. The CDR3: CASSYSRLDTQYF. In nucleotides, the CDR3 is TGTGCCAGCAGTTACTCGAGGTTAGATACGCAGTATTTT.